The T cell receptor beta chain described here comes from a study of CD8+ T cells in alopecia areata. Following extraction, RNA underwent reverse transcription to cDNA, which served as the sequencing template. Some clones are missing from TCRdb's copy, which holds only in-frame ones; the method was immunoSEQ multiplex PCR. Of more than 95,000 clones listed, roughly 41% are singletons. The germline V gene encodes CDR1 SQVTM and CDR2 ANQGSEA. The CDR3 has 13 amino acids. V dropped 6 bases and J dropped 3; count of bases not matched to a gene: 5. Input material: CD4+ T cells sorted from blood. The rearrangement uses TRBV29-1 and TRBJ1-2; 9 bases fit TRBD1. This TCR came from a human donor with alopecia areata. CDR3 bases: TGCAGCGTAGGACAGGGGAGGGACTATGGCTACACCTTC. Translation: CSVGQGRDYGYTF. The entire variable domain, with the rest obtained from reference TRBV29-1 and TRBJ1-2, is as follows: SAVISQKPSRDICQRGTSLTIQCQVDSQVTMMFWYRQQPGQSLTLIATANQGSEATYESGFVIDKFPISRPNLTFSTLTVSNMSPEDSSIYLCSVGQGRDYGYTFGSGTRLTVV.